This T cell receptor (beta chain) appears in the sequencing data of a study of blood T cells in healthy people across ages. Findings of the study overall: In long-lived donors, naive CD4+ cell counts and diversity exceeded those of aged donors.

Notes on this clonotype: Antigen unknown.

The CDR3 has 12 residues. Germline V gene sequence: CDR1 WSHSY, CDR2 SAAADI. Collection of about 9.4 milliliters of peripheral blood was performed for each donor. Sample-barcoded 5' priming and a J-beta primer mix drove a second PCR of 7 to 11 cycles. A template-switch adaptor with 12 random nucleotides tagged each cDNA molecule. TCRdb fed the 5' RACE reads into MiXCR, producing one record per CDR3 protein. This table holds almost 550,000 distinct CDR3 sequences, under 30% found once. These data also featured in a second study, about T cells of mothers and their children.

The chain links TRBV10-2 to TRBJ2-5; D gene ambiguous. The better agreement between TRBJ2-7 and the DNA end casts doubt on the J call. This TCR came from a boy aged 5-17 years in good health. Sequencing was performed on blood. CDR3 protein: CASRDGAYEQYF. The CDR3 nucleotides read TGCGCCAGCAGGGATGGGGCCTACGAGCAGTACTTC.